This T cell receptor (beta chain) was sequenced for a study of blood T cells in healthy people across ages. Study-wide findings and caveats: There was a strong correlation between TCR beta diversity and naive T cell percentage. Long-lived and aged donors differed, with more naive CD4+ cells and higher diversity in the long-lived. The recorded TCR beta diversity per million T cells decreased in a roughly linear manner with age.

This clonotype was found once. Its antigen remains unknown. Through a sample-barcoded 5' primer and a J-beta primer mix, a second PCR was run for 7 to 11 cycles. Carrying 12 random nucleotides, a template-switch adaptor labeled each individual cDNA molecule. Using its own MiXCR run on the 5' RACE reads, TCRdb lists one record per CDR3 protein. Of 650,000 to 950,000 distinct CDR3 sequences listed, roughly 44% are singletons. CDR1 KGHDR and CDR2 SFDVKD come from the germline V gene. CDR3 length: 14 residues. V lost 4 bases and J lost 7, with 16 bases in between. The sample consisted of blood. The J gene is TRBJ2-7, the V gene TRBV24-1; maybe TRBD2 (5 bases). The clonotype comes from a man in his sixties in good health. CDR3 DNA sequence: TGTGCCACCAGTGACTTAAGAGGGTCCAATGAGCAGTACTTC. Its translation: CATSDLRGSNEQYF.